Only a few counts were recorded for the clone carrying this TCR beta chain. What it binds is not known. These data originate in a study of blood T cells in healthy people across ages. Study conclusions and caveats: Without sorted subsets, naive and antigen-experienced compartments could not be conclusively compared. With age, beta diversity per million T cells declined roughly linearly, significantly by approximately 40. Aged donors had fewer naive CD4+ cells and lower diversity than long-lived donors.

The ends were cut back, 4 bases at V and 8 bases at J, with 10 bases in the middle. The CDR3 is made up of 12 amino acids. The germline CDR1 and CDR2 sequences are SGHDT and YYEEEE. Then a second PCR, running roughly 7 to 11 cycles, was carried out with a sample-barcoded 5' primer and a J-beta primer mix. Via MiXCR, TCRdb re-called the 5' RACE reads, giving one row per CDR3 protein. The sample holds about a million distinct CDR3 sequences, about 53% seen once. Input material: blood. The rearrangement joins TRBV5-6 to TRBJ2-1; TRBD2 might be the D (6 bases). This sequence was found in a woman aged 55-70 years in good health. The CDR3 here is CASSRRGYEQFF. DNA for the CDR3: TGTGCCAGCAGCCGGCGGGGCTATGAGCAGTTCTTC.